Each of the 12 T cell receptor beta chains below was sequenced from the same sample in a study of blood T cell repertoires in COVID-19. Clones were sequenced by immunoSEQ multiplex PCR, and TCRdb holds only the in-frame ones, with some missing. The sample records some 170,000 clones, roughly 84% being singletons. Sequencing was performed on peripheral blood. These receptor sequences come from a middle-aged woman with COVID-19, enrolled during active disease.

The rearrangement links TRBV5-5 to TRBJ1-1; possible D gene TRBD1, 5 bases. CDR1 is SGHKS and CDR2 is YYEKEE in the germline V gene (reference sequence). Between the trimmed V and J ends, which lost 2 bases and 11 bases, there was a span of 19 bases. The CDR3 loop spans 14 amino acids. The CDR3 DNA follows: TGTGCCAGCAGCTTTGGGGCAGGGCGGCCTCTTGCTTTCTTT. Its protein is CASSFGAGRPLAFF.

The chain couples TRBV25-1 to TRBJ2-7; D perhaps matches TRBD1 (5 bases). V lost 3 bases and J 3 bases, leaving 9 bases between the germline ends. The germline gives CDR1 MGHDK, CDR2 SYGVNS. The CDR3 consists of 13 residues. The DNA for the CDR3 is TGTGCCAGCAGTGACAGGGTTAGCTACGAGCAGTACTTC. Translation: CASSDRVSYEQYF.

The chain has TRBV5-1 and TRBJ2-7; TRBD1 matches 9 bases. CDR1 and CDR2 from the germline V gene are SGHRS and YFSETQ. CDR3 size: 15 residues. Losses at the gene ends were 3 bases for V and 2 bases for J; bases not matched to a gene: 6. CDR3 in amino acids: CASSSPRDRAYEQYF. CDR3 DNA sequence: TGCGCCAGCAGCTCCCCTAGGGACAGGGCCTACGAGCAGTACTTC. Based on the CDR3 plus reference TRBV5-1 and TRBJ2-7, the full variable domain is KAGVTQTPRYLIKTRGQQVTLSCSPISGHRSVSWYQQTPGQGLQFLFEYFSETQRNKGNFPGRFSGRQFSNSRSEMNVSTLELGDSALYLCASSSPRDRAYEQYFGPGTRLTVT.

This clone has more than one count but fewer than ten. This chain joins TRBV19 and TRBJ2-1; 7 nucleotides align to TRBD1. Germline loops: CDR1 LNHDA, CDR2 SQIVND (reference sequence). V shed 7 bases and J 1 base; nucleotides not matched to a gene: 10. This CDR3 spans 16 amino acids. The CDR3 DNA follows: TGTGCCAGTACTCCCAAAGACAGGGTGTCCTACAATGAGCAGTTCTTC. Amino acid sequence: CASTPKDRVSYNEQFF.

The rearrangement joins TRBV6-1 to TRBJ1-6, with D possibly TRBD1 on 6 matching bases. The ends were cut back, 2 bases at V and 0 bases at J, with 11 bases in the middle. Germline CDR1 MNHNS, CDR2 SASEGT. The CDR3 contains 17 residues. For the CDR3, the DNA is TGTGCCAGCAGTGAAACAGGGCCGAGCTCCTATAATTCACCCCTCCACTTT. Amino acid sequence: CASSETGPSSYNSPLHF.

This chain links TRBV3-1 (or the pseudogene TRBV3-2) with TRBJ1-5, with D possibly TRBD1 on 6 matching bases. The CDR3 has 13 amino acids. V lost 4 bases, J lost 9 bases, and 13 bases lay in between. Germline loops: CDR1 LGHDT, CDR2 YNNKEL (reference sequence). The CDR3 reads CASSLSGVRPQHF. In DNA form, the CDR3 reads TGTGCCAGCAGCCTATCAGGGGTTAGGCCCCAGCATTTT.

The rearrangement joins TRBV7-2 to TRBJ1-5; D unclear. In germline, CDR1 is SGHTA, CDR2 FQGNSA. CDR3 length: 14 residues. Trimming took off 4 bases at V and 8 bases at J, with 15 bases between the two ends. Here the CDR3 DNA reads TGTGCCAGCAGCTCTAGACTAGGGTGGGAGCCCCAGCATTTT. Encoded protein: CASSSRLGWEPQHF.

The chain links TRBV5-5 to TRBJ1-3; D possibly corresponds to TRBD1 (6 bases). Trimming shortened V by 4 bases and J by 4 bases, and 24 bases separated the two germline ends. CDR3 length: 18 residues. Germline assignment: CDR1 SGHKS and CDR2 YYEKEE (reference sequence). CDR3 loop: CASSHHSRGGASGNTIYF. The CDR3 DNA reads as TGTGCCAGCAGCCACCACTCCCGTGGGGGCGCTTCAGGAAACACCATATATTTT.

The chain employs TRBV28 and TRBJ2-7; 8 nucleotides line up with TRBD1. CDR3 length: 15 amino acids. Germline V gene data show CDR1 as MDHEN and CDR2 as SYDVKM. V shed 1 base, J shed 2 bases, and the junction held 4 bases outside the gene matches. The CDR3 sequence: CASSLSGQGAYEQYF. The CDR3 DNA is TGTGCCAGCAGTTTATCCGGACAGGGTGCCTACGAGCAGTACTTC.

The table lists this clone with a count of one. The rearrangement uses TRBV20-1 and TRBJ1-1; TRBD1 is a possible D gene (5 bases). The germline V gene has CDR1 DFQATT and CDR2 SNEGSKA (reference sequence). The V end lost 3 bases, the J end lost 0 bases, and 17 bases lay between the germline ends. There are 16 residues in the CDR3. CDR3 in DNA: TGCAGTGCTAGTCTTCCGGGGGGAAAGATGAACACTGAAGCTTTCTTT. Residues: CSASLPGGKMNTEAFF.

This chain connects TRBV10-3 to TRBJ2-1; 13 bases map to TRBD2. The CDR3 is 16 amino acids. Trimming cost V 2 bases and J 6 bases; bases outside gene matches: 4. Per germline, CDR1 ENHRY and CDR2 SYGVKD. CDR3 sequence reads: CAISEPTSGRANEQFF. The CDR3, as DNA: TGTGCCATCAGTGAGCCTACTAGCGGGAGGGCCAATGAGCAGTTCTTC.

The chain carries TRBV3-1 (or the pseudogene TRBV3-2) and TRBJ2-1; 10 nucleotides line up with TRBD2. CDR3 length: 13 amino acids. Trimming cost V 5 bases and J 13 bases; bases outside gene matches: 8. The germline gives CDR1 LGHDT, CDR2 YNNKEL (reference sequence). CDR3 in DNA: TGTGCCAGCAGCTTCCCGGGACTAGCGTCCCAGTTCTTC. Protein product: CASSFPGLASQFF.